This record looks at one T cell receptor (beta chain) sequence and its context. These data come from a study of Ad26.COV2.S vaccination and SARS-CoV-2 variants. The CDR3 is 15 amino acids. In germline, CDR1 is SEHNR, CDR2 FQNEAQ (reference sequence). Trimming removed 5 bases at V and 2 bases at J, with 14 bases between. TCRdb's copy holds only in-frame clones and misses some; the assay was immunoSEQ multiplex PCR. The profile shows 350,000 to 450,000 clones, just over 90% of them singletons. The TCR originated in a human donor who had recovered from COVID-19. The material was peripheral blood, obtained after recovery from COVID-19. The chain recombines TRBV7-9 with TRBJ2-3; D unclear. The CDR3 DNA sequence: TGTGCCAGCAGCACCAAGACAAACGACACAGATACGCAGTATTTT. This codes for CASSTKTNDTDTQYF.